A single sample is the source of the 3 T cell receptor beta chains below, sequenced in a study of shared clonotypes between healthy human individuals. The table came from immunoSEQ multiplex PCR; TCRdb's copy has only in-frame clones and leaves some out. The sample comprises under 600,000 clones, roughly 79% of which are singletons, and around 12% rests with the top ten. The sample comprised PBMCs. The receptors shown here come from a woman in her 40s in good health. Some clones in this sample may be carry-over from other donors' samples.

The chain employs TRBV4-3 and TRBJ2-6; the D is unclear. Germline V gene sequence: CDR1 LGHNA, CDR2 YSLEER. V was trimmed by 4 bases and J by 0 bases, leaving 13 bases between them. The CDR3 spans 17 residues. CDR3 region: CASSPFSSGSGANVLTF. The CDR3 region has the DNA TGCGCCAGCAGCCCCTTTTCCTCAGGCTCTGGGGCCAACGTCCTGACTTTC.

This clone was observed a few times. This chain links TRBV11-2 with TRBJ1-4; D is perhaps TRBD1 (5 bases). Germline V CDR1 and CDR2: SGHAT, FQNNGV. The germline V and J ends were trimmed by 6 bases and 7 bases, with 6 bases remaining between them. The CDR3 runs to 11 residues. CDR3: CASRGGEKLFF. The CDR3 coding sequence is TGTGCCAGCAGGGGGGGTGAAAAACTGTTTTTT.

This clone showed up many times. In the same sample, other DNA sequences code for this CDR3. The gene calls are TRBV6-6 and TRBJ1-6; D remains unclear. CDR3 length: 11 residues. Trimming took 5 bases from V and 12 from J, leaving 8 bases between them. Germline lookup yields CDR1 MNHNY and CDR2 SVGAGI (reference sequence). CDR3 sequence reads: CASSEEGPLHF. CDR3 bases: TGTGCCAGCAGTGAGGAAGGACCCCTCCACTTT.